The T cell receptor beta chain described here comes from a study of CD8 T cells in ankylosing spondylitis. Concerning this clonotype itself: Its target is not known.

Study-wide results and limits: Significant enrichment of disease-linked clones was reported in matched ankylosing spondylitis synovial fluid.

V shed 4 bases, J shed 0 bases, and the junction held 5 bases outside the gene matches. Germline CDR1 reads SGDLS; CDR2 reads YYNGEE. The CDR3 sequence is 15 residues long. Quantitative barcoded 5'-RACE was used to prepare TCR beta libraries. TCRdb redid the calling of the 5' RACE reads with MiXCR, one entry per CDR3 protein. There are approximately 200,000 distinct CDR3 sequences in the sample; roughly 12% occur only once, and approximately 15% lies in the top ten. The receptor's source is a male donor with ankylosing spondylitis or in good health (not recorded which). Sequenced: blood, either unsorted or a sorted T cell fraction (not recorded which). The rearrangement uses TRBV9 and TRBJ2-3, with 7 positions matching TRBD2. The CDR3 region has the DNA TGTGCCAGCAGCTTTAATAGCGGGAGCACAGATACGCAGTATTTT. Protein sequence: CASSFNSGSTDTQYF.